One and the same sample provided the 23 T cell receptor beta chains below, sequenced in a study of graft-versus-host responses after intestinal transplantation. Assay: immunoSEQ multiplex PCR; the TCRdb copy retains only in-frame clones and omits some. The sample carries some 110,000 clones, 90% recorded once. No antigen is known for these receptors. The sample consisted of unstimulated CD4+ T cells sorted from spleen or lymph node cells, taken before intestinal transplant. These receptors all come from a human donor who received an intestinal transplant.

The chain has TRBV29-1 and TRBJ2-1; 7 bases line up with TRBD1. The CDR3 is 12 amino acids. CDR1 and CDR2 from the germline V gene are SQVTM and ANQGSEA. V trimming: 4 bases; J trimming: 4 bases; junction bases outside the gene matches: 1. The CDR3 sequence is CSVGQGYNEQFF. The CDR3 DNA sequence: TGCAGCGTTGGACAGGGATACAATGAGCAGTTCTTC.

This clone was observed a few times. The chain uses TRBV5-4 and TRBJ2-7; the match to TRBD1 covers 8 bases. Germline V lookup: CDR1 SGHNT, CDR2 YYREEE (reference sequence). The CDR3 runs 14 residues. V dropped 5 bases and J dropped 2; count of bases not matched to a gene: 6. CDR3 loop: CASRLQGAPYEQYF. For the CDR3, the DNA is TGTGCCAGCAGACTCCAGGGGGCTCCCTACGAGCAGTACTTC.

The V gene is TRBV5-1, the J gene TRBJ2-7; 10 positions match TRBD2. The ends lost 3 bases at V and 7 bases at J; junction bases unmatched: 10. This CDR3 spans 15 amino acids. Germline assignment: CDR1 SGHRS and CDR2 YFSETQ. The CDR3 sequence: CASSSAGGPPGEQYF. In DNA, the CDR3 is TGCGCCAGCAGCTCAGCGGGAGGGCCCCCAGGGGAGCAGTACTTC.

The chain recombines TRBV5-1 with TRBJ1-6; no clear D. Trimming removed 3 bases at V and 4 bases at J, with 8 bases between. There are 14 residues in the CDR3. Germline-derived CDR1 and CDR2 are SGHRS and YFSETQ. Written as DNA, the CDR3 is TGCGCCAGCAGCTACCCAGAATATAATTCACCCCTCCACTTT. Translation: CASSYPEYNSPLHF.

This rearrangement joins TRBV4-2 to TRBJ1-4; weak D call: TRBD1 (5 bases). The V end lost 2 bases, the J end lost 8 bases, and 18 bases lay between the germline ends. Per the germline V gene, CDR1 is LGHNA and CDR2 is YNFKEQ. This CDR3 contains 16 residues. The CDR3: CASSQKLIGGWEKLFF. The CDR3 nucleotides read TGTGCCAGCAGCCAAAAGCTTATCGGGGGTTGGGAAAAACTGTTTTTT.

The chain recombines TRBV15 with TRBJ2-3; a weak D match, TRBD2 (6 bases). The CDR3 covers 16 residues. Germline values: CDR1 LNHNV, CDR2 YYDKDF (reference sequence). V gave up 1 base and J gave up 1 base, with 12 bases separating them. This chain's CDR3 is CATSRGSGEGTDTQYF. In DNA form, the CDR3 reads TGTGCCACCAGCAGAGGGTCGGGAGAGGGCACAGATACGCAGTATTTT.

The V and J genes are TRBV9 and TRBJ2-7; D is perhaps TRBD2 (5 bases). V gave up 2 bases and J gave up 2 bases, with 11 bases separating them. This CDR3 has 14 amino acids. Germline CDR1 SGDLS, CDR2 YYNGEE. The CDR3 sequence is CASSVGSLPYEQYF. The CDR3 DNA is TGTGCCAGCAGCGTTGGGAGTCTGCCCTACGAGCAGTACTTC.

The V call is TRBV30, the J call TRBJ1-2; D is unclear. The CDR3 extends over 13 amino acids. V lost 0 bases to trimming and J lost 6 bases, with 11 bases between them. Germline V CDR1 and CDR2: GTSNPN, SVGIG (reference sequence). The CDR3 spells CAWSVGGNHGYTF. The CDR3 DNA is TGTGCCTGGAGTGTAGGCGGGAATCATGGCTACACCTTC. Full variable domain (rest looked up from reference TRBV30 and TRBJ1-2): SQTIHQWPATLVQPVGSPLSLECTVEGTSNPNLYWYRQAAGRGLQLLFYSVGIGQISSEVPQNLSASRPQDRQFILSSKKLLLSDSGFYLCAWSVGGNHGYTFGSGTRLTVV.

This chain links TRBV6-6 with TRBJ1-5; TRBD1 matches at 7 bases. The ends lost 8 bases at V and 4 bases at J; junction bases unmatched: 2. CDR1 and CDR2 from the germline V gene are MNHNY and SVGAGI (reference sequence). This CDR3 has 12 residues. Here the CDR3 DNA reads TGTGCCAGCGGGACAGTGAATCAGCCCCAGCATTTT. Protein sequence: CASGTVNQPQHF.

V gene TRBV6-1 combines with J gene TRBJ1-3; a possible D gene is TRBD1 (6 bases). The germline V gene has CDR1 MNHNS and CDR2 SASEGT. The CDR3 sequence is 13 residues long. V lost 9 bases, J lost 5 bases, and 14 bases lay in between. This CDR3 reads CASIQGLRNTIYF. CDR3 sequence (DNA): TGTGCCAGTATCCAGGGGTTGAGAAACACCATATATTTT.

The chain has TRBV5-1 and TRBJ1-2; 8 nucleotides line up with TRBD1. CDR1 is SGHRS, CDR2 YFSETQ, per germline. The CDR3 is 13 amino acids. V lost 4 bases to trimming and J lost 3 bases; unmatched junction nucleotides: 2. The CDR3 sequence: CASSEDRDYGYTF. The DNA for the CDR3 is TGCGCCAGCAGCGAGGACAGGGACTATGGCTACACCTTC.

J is TRBJ1-2 and V is TRBV5-4; weak D call: TRBD1 (5 bases). The CDR3 extends over 16 amino acids. V was pared by 0 bases and J by 1 base, with 13 bases between. Looked up from germline, CDR1 is SGHNT and CDR2 is YYREEE (reference sequence). The CDR3 is CASSLVSGGGNYGYTF. In DNA, the CDR3 is TGTGCCAGCAGCTTGGTTTCGGGGGGTGGTAACTATGGCTACACCTTC.

This chain links TRBV30 with TRBJ1-2, with D unresolved. Trimming shortened V by 4 bases and J by 7 bases, and 10 bases separated the two germline ends. CDR3 size: 11 residues. Germline CDR1 and CDR2: GTSNPN and SVGIG (reference sequence). The CDR3 bases are TGTGCCTGGACTTTGGGCAGTGGCTACACCTTC. Its protein product is CAWTLGSGYTF.

This clone was recorded a few times. V is TRBV2 and J is TRBJ1-4, with 8 bases aligning to TRBD1. The V gene end was trimmed by 4 bases and the J gene end by 5 bases; junction bases not matched to a gene: 6. The germline CDR1 and CDR2 sequences are SNHLY and FYNNEI. CDR3 size: 15 residues. The CDR3 reads CASSGSTGGNEKLFF. CDR3 bases: TGTGCCAGCAGTGGATCTACAGGGGGGAATGAAAAACTGTTTTTT.

The chain employs TRBV5-5 and TRBJ1-1; 7 bases map to TRBD1. This CDR3 comprises 14 residues. Trimming took 0 bases from V and 1 from J; bases not matched to a gene: 0. CDR1 is SGHKS and CDR2 is YYEKEE in the germline V gene (reference sequence). CDR3 nucleotides: TGTGCCAGCAGCTTGGACAGGGGGAACACTGAAGCTTTCTTT. It specifies CASSLDRGNTEAFF.

This chain joins TRBV19 and TRBJ2-1; 9 bases are a match to TRBD2. Trimming cost V 4 bases and J 3 bases; bases outside gene matches: 4. Germline V lookup: CDR1 LNHDA, CDR2 SQIVND (reference sequence). The CDR3 consists of 15 residues. This CDR3 is CASSTGTSIYNEQFF. CDR3 sequence (DNA): TGTGCCAGTAGTACCGGGACTAGCATCTACAATGAGCAGTTCTTC.

The chain links TRBV5-6 to TRBJ2-3, with TRBD1 identical over 10 bases. The trim removed 1 base at V and 2 bases at J, leaving 1 base unmatched. Germline V CDR1 and CDR2: SGHDT, YYEEEE. This CDR3 spans 15 amino acids. The CDR3 loop reads CASSLRQGATDTQYF. The CDR3, as DNA: TGTGCCAGCAGCTTGAGACAGGGGGCCACAGATACGCAGTATTTT.

This chain uses TRBV6-1 with TRBJ1-5; 7 nucleotides agree with TRBD1. Per germline, CDR1 MNHNS and CDR2 SASEGT. V trimming: 2 bases; J trimming: 6 bases; junction bases outside the gene matches: 4. The CDR3 length is 14 residues. The CDR3: CASSERQGLQPQHF. The CDR3 bases are TGTGCCAGCAGTGAAAGACAGGGACTTCAGCCCCAGCATTTT.

The chain carries TRBV28 and TRBJ2-1, with D possibly matching TRBD2 (5 bases). In germline, CDR1 is MDHEN, CDR2 SYDVKM. There are 12 residues in the CDR3. V was trimmed by 2 bases and J by 8 bases, leaving 7 bases between them. The CDR3: CASSLTRDEQFF. As DNA, the CDR3 is TGTGCCAGCAGTTTAACTAGGGATGAGCAGTTCTTC.

The chain couples TRBV7-2 to TRBJ2-3; TRBD2 is a possible D gene (5 bases). The CDR3 has 16 residues. In germline, CDR1 is SGHTA, CDR2 FQGNSA. Trimming left V 5 bases short and J 1 base short, with 16 bases between. As DNA, the CDR3 is TGTGCCAGCAGCCTTATCGTTACCGGGGGCACAGATACGCAGTATTTT. Residues: CASSLIVTGGTDTQYF.

The chain is built from TRBV6-1 and TRBJ1-5; possible D gene TRBD1, 6 bases. The germline V gene encodes CDR1 MNHNS and CDR2 SASEGT. The CDR3 is 13 residues long. V lost 6 bases, J lost 5 bases, and 11 bases lay in between. The CDR3 is CASSRDKYQPQHF. The DNA for the CDR3 is TGTGCCAGCAGCCGGGACAAGTATCAGCCCCAGCATTTT.

The rearrangement joins TRBV10-1 to TRBJ2-5; no reliable D call. The CDR3 extends over 15 amino acids. V was trimmed by 7 bases and J by 1 base, leaving 16 bases between them. Germline V gives CDR1 WNHNN, CDR2 SYGVQD (reference sequence). The CDR3 DNA follows: TGCGCCAGCACCCCCTTTTATTCTTCCCAAGAGACCCAGTACTTC. It yields the protein CASTPFYSSQETQYF.

The DNA of the CDR3 is TGCGCCAGCAGCTGGACAGGGGGCTCACCCCTCCACTTT. Translating it yields CASSWTGGSPLHF. This sequence joins TRBV5-1 and TRBJ1-6; 11 bases match TRBD1. Germline loops: CDR1 SGHRS, CDR2 YFSETQ. V shed 3 bases and J 10 bases; nucleotides not matched to a gene: 0. The CDR3 contains 13 residues.